The sequence of this T cell receptor beta chain was determined in a study of PD-1 blockade in classical Hodgkin lymphoma. Clones were read by immunoSEQ multiplex PCR, and TCRdb kept only the in-frame ones, dropping some. The data show fewer than 65,000 clones, roughly nine tenths seen once. With respect to this clone: The antigen is not known.

The study, taken as a whole, reports: Reports indicated that newly diagnosed patients had lower baseline TCR diversity than healthy donors did.

After autologous stem cell transplantation all patients relapsed, and prior brentuximab vedotin exposure differed between cohorts. V lost 0 bases and J lost 6, with 14 bases in between. Germline CDR1 and CDR2: MGHDK and SYGVNS. CDR3 length equals 15 residues. The gene calls are TRBV25-1 and TRBJ1-2; tentatively, D is TRBD1 (5 bases). The TCR originated in a human donor with classical Hodgkin lymphoma. Sequenced material: peripheral blood mononuclear cells (PBMCs), taken at baseline. The CDR3 nucleotides are TGTGCCAGCAGTGAATATAACAGGCCCCTTGATGGCTACACCTTC. This translates into CASSEYNRPLDGYTF.